The 15 T cell receptor beta chains below were found in one sample sequenced in a study of T-cell reconstitution after alpha-beta-depleted transplantation in children. General study findings and limits: At one year after transplant, newly produced T cells mostly accounted for T-cell counts and diversity.

Their target antigens are unknown. Unique molecular identifiers were incorporated when the TCRbeta library was constructed. From the PCR reads, TCRdb called clonotypes with MiXCR, one entry per CDR3 protein. The data hold fewer than 350,000 distinct CDR3 sequences, with about 7.3% observed a single time. The source was peripheral blood, collected 360 days after TCRalphabeta/CD19-depleted stem cell transplant. The receptors shown here come from a female patient aged 2-10 years who had a stem cell transplant for Fanconi anemia, so the T cells may come from the graft donor.

This clonotype was found a few times. The chain combines TRBV5-1 with TRBJ1-6; tentative D call: TRBD1 (5 bases). CDR1 and CDR2 (germline): SGHRS, YFSETQ. Trimming took off 2 bases at V and 7 bases at J, with 10 bases between the two ends. The CDR3 is 14 residues long. The CDR3 sequence is CASSFDSRNSPLHF. The CDR3 DNA sequence: TGCGCCAGCAGCTTCGACAGTCGGAATTCACCCCTCCACTTT.

This clonotype was recorded at least ten times. This chain connects TRBV5-1 to TRBJ2-1; 7 bases are shared with TRBD1. Germline V gives CDR1 SGHRS, CDR2 YFSETQ. The trim removed 7 bases at V and 7 bases at J, leaving 11 bases unmatched. The length of the CDR3 is 14 residues. In DNA, the CDR3 is TGCGCCAGCGGTGAACAGGGGACAAGGAATGAGCAGTTCTTC. This sequence encodes CASGEQGTRNEQFF.

This clonotype appeared once. This clone may be a read error of a much larger clone one base away. The chain recombines TRBV4-2 with TRBJ2-5, with D possibly matching TRBD1 (6 bases). The DNA end favors TRBJ2-1, so the J call may be wrong. Germline lookup yields CDR1 LGHNA and CDR2 YNFKEQ. CDR3 length: 15 residues. The CDR3 spells CASSLGTPVAETQFF. CDR3 sequence (DNA): TGTGCCAGCAGCCTTGGGACACCGGTCGCAGAGACCCAGTTCTTC.

This clonotype was seen repeatedly, ten times or more. The chain carries TRBV6-5 and TRBJ2-1, with D uncertain. Trimming cost V 0 bases and J 2 bases, with 8 bases left between them. CDR1 is MNHEY, CDR2 SVGAGI, per germline. This CDR3 spans 15 amino acids. CDR3 nucleotide sequence: TGTGCCAGCAGTTACTCCGAGAGCCCCTACAATGAGCAGTTCTTC. Translated: CASSYSESPYNEQFF.

This clonotype was counted many times. The chain is built from TRBV20-1 and TRBJ2-7, with a tentative D call TRBD2 (6 bases). The germline V gene has CDR1 DFQATT and CDR2 SNEGSKA (reference sequence). Trimming removed 3 bases from V and 5 bases from J, with 17 bases in between. The CDR3 has 14 amino acids. The DNA of the CDR3 is TGCAGTGCTAGGCCCCGACTAGAACAACACGAGCAGTACTTC. Translated: CSARPRLEQHEQYF.

This clonotype was observed at least ten times. V usage is TRBV29-1 and J usage is TRBJ2-3; 8 bases line up with TRBD1. The length of the CDR3 is 10 residues. Per germline, CDR1 SQVTM and CDR2 ANQGSEA. V lost 7 bases and J lost 11; bases outside the gene matches: 5. The CDR3 sequence is CSGRQGKQYF. CDR3 DNA: TGCAGCGGTAGACAGGGGAAGCAGTATTTT.

This clonotype has more than one count but fewer than ten. V usage is TRBV7-9 and J usage is TRBJ1-1, with TRBD1 matching over 8 bases. Per the germline V gene, CDR1 is SEHNR and CDR2 is FQNEAQ (reference sequence). The ends lost 4 bases at V and 7 bases at J; junction bases unmatched: 5. The CDR3 is 13 amino acids. The CDR3: CASSSRTGYEAFF. The DNA of the CDR3 is TGTGCCAGCAGCTCCCGGACAGGGTATGAAGCTTTCTTT.

The sample holds many counts of this clonotype. V usage is TRBV5-1 and J usage is TRBJ2-5; D gene uncertain. This CDR3 is built from 15 residues. Germline CDR1 and CDR2: SGHRS and YFSETQ. V lost 2 bases and J 0 bases, leaving 11 bases between the germline ends. The CDR3 reads CASSFFQLYQETQYF. The CDR3 bases are TGCGCCAGCAGCTTCTTCCAGCTGTACCAAGAGACCCAGTACTTC.

This clonotype has ten or more counts. The chain employs TRBV6-1 and TRBJ1-3; D call uncertain. Trimming cost V 6 bases and J 4 bases, with 19 bases left between them. Germline V CDR1 and CDR2: MNHNS, SASEGT. The CDR3 covers 16 residues. The CDR3 is CASSMGVPGIGNTIYF. In nucleotides, the CDR3 is TGTGCCAGCAGCATGGGTGTCCCTGGCATCGGAAACACCATATATTTT.

This clonotype came up a few times. Possible read error: a much larger clone is one base away. V usage is TRBV7-2 and J usage is TRBJ2-7; D gene unclear. CDR1 and CDR2 (germline): SGHTA, FQGNSA. Trimming removed 2 bases at V and 1 base at J, with 9 bases between. The CDR3 runs 14 residues. In DNA, the CDR3 is TGTGCCAGCAGCTTAATGGTGGCTTCCTACGAGCAGTACTTC. Translation gives CASSLMVASYEQYF.

The sample holds many counts of this clonotype. J is TRBJ2-3 and V is TRBV7-9; possibly TRBD1 or TRBD2 for D (6 bases each). Trimming shortened V by 2 bases and J by 3 bases, and 12 bases separated the two germline ends. The V gene's germline CDR1 is SEHNR and CDR2 FQNEAQ (reference sequence). This CDR3 region has 15 residues. The CDR3 protein is CASSLPGAGTDTQYF. The CDR3 DNA reads as TGTGCCAGCAGCTTACCGGGGGCCGGGACAGATACGCAGTATTTT.

This clonotype was seen repeatedly, ten times or more. The chain carries TRBV10-2 and TRBJ2-7, with TRBD2 identical over 10 bases. CDR1 is WSHSY, CDR2 SAAADI, per germline. V gave up 6 bases and J gave up 3 bases; unmatched junction bases: 5. The CDR3 covers 14 residues. The CDR3 spells CASSEASGGYEQYV. CDR3 nucleotides: TGCGCCAGCAGCGAGGCTAGCGGGGGCTACGAGCAGTACGTC.

This clonotype was counted at least ten times. V and J are TRBV3-1 and TRBJ2-1; 10 nucleotides align to TRBD2. This CDR3 has 20 residues. Germline lookup yields CDR1 LGHDT and CDR2 YNNKEL (reference sequence). V trimming: 0 bases; J trimming: 4 bases; junction bases outside the gene matches: 15. The CDR3 DNA sequence: TGTGCCAGCAGCCAAGAGGTCCCGGCTAGCGGGGGTGGGGGTTACAATGAGCAGTTCTTC. It is translated as CASSQEVPASGGGGYNEQFF.

This clonotype has at least ten counts. The chain has TRBV12-3 or TRBV12-4 and TRBJ2-3, with a tentative D call TRBD2 (6 bases). Trimming took off 5 bases at V and 1 base at J, with 10 bases between the two ends. The CDR3 has 14 amino acids. CDR3 coding DNA: TGTGCCAGCAGTGTACTAGCCCGCACAGATACGCAGTATTTT. It yields the protein CASSVLARTDTQYF.

In this sample, this clonotype turned up a few times. The chain couples TRBV3-1 to TRBJ2-7; tentative D call: TRBD1 (7 bases). Germline V gives CDR1 LGHDT, CDR2 YNNKEL (reference sequence). The V end lost 4 bases, the J end lost 0 bases, and 13 bases lay between the germline ends. There are 15 residues in the CDR3. The CDR3 DNA reads as TGTGCCAGCAGCCCCCTGCGGGACAGCTCCTACGAGCAGTACTTC. Encoded protein: CASSPLRDSSYEQYF.